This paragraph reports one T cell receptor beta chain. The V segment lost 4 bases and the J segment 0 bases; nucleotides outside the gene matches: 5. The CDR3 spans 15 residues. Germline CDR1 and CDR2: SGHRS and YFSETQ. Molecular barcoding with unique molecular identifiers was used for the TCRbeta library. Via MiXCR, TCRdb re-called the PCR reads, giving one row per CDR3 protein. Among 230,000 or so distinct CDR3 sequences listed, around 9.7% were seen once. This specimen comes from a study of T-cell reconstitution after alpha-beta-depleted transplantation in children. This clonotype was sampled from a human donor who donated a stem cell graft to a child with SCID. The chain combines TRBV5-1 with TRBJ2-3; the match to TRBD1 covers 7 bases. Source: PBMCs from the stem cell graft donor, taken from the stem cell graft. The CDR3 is CASSPRDSSTDTQYF. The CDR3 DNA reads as TGCGCCAGCAGCCCCCGGGACAGCAGCACAGATACGCAGTATTTT.